Presented here are 29 T cell receptor beta chains from one specimen sequenced in a study of OX40 agonist ivuxolimab in advanced cancers. Clones were read by immunoSEQ multiplex PCR, and TCRdb kept only the in-frame ones, dropping some. The table records fewer than 25,000 clones, 88% of them present only once. The source was CD4+ or CD8+ T cells sorted from blood, collected in a trial of the OX40 agonist ivuxolimab. The receptors stem from an adult with an advanced solid tumor such as melanoma, head and neck, liver or kidney cancer.

The rearrangement uses TRBV20-1 and TRBJ1-3; D gene uncertain. In germline, CDR1 is DFQATT, CDR2 SNEGSKA (reference sequence). The CDR3 length is 11 residues. V was cut by 2 bases and J by 6 bases, with 5 bases left in between. The CDR3 DNA reads as TGCAGTGCTAGACTCCTAAACACCATATATTTT. This codes for CSARLLNTIYF.

The chain carries TRBV11-2 and TRBJ2-2; D is unclear. The V and J ends lost 3 bases and 2 bases respectively, with 4 bases between them. The germline V gene encodes CDR1 SGHAT and CDR2 FQNNGV. CDR3 length equals 13 residues. CDR3 protein: CASSLDNTGELFF. The CDR3 DNA follows: TGTGCCAGCAGCTTGGATAACACCGGGGAGCTGTTTTTT.

V gene TRBV13 combines with J gene TRBJ2-1; 9 nucleotides line up with TRBD1. The CDR3 has 16 residues. The ends lost 1 base at V and 3 bases at J; junction bases unmatched: 4. CDR1 PRHDT and CDR2 FYEKMQ come from the germline V gene (reference sequence). This CDR3 is CASSLAGQGNYNEQFF. CDR3 nucleotide sequence: TGTGCCAGCAGCTTAGCCGGACAGGGGAACTACAATGAGCAGTTCTTC.

The chain uses TRBV27 and TRBJ2-7; D is tentatively TRBD1 or TRBD2 (5 bases each). The CDR3 consists of 15 residues. V gave up 3 bases and J gave up 4 bases, with 16 bases separating them. Germline V CDR1 and CDR2: MNHEY, SMNVEV (reference sequence). The CDR3 reads CASSFGAFDGYEQYF. Written as DNA, the CDR3 is TGTGCCAGCAGTTTCGGGGCCTTCGATGGTTACGAGCAGTACTTC.

V and J are TRBV30 and TRBJ1-2; a weak D match, TRBD1 (5 bases). CDR1 GTSNPN and CDR2 SVGIG come from the germline V gene (reference sequence). The V end was cut by 4 bases, the J end by 0 bases, with 27 bases between. The length of the CDR3 is 19 residues. CDR3 sequence (DNA): TGTGCCTGGAACCTTCGAGGGACCCCCAAGGAGGGTACTAACTATGGCTACACCTTC. Protein product: CAWNLRGTPKEGTNYGYTF.

The chain recombines TRBV4-2 with TRBJ2-3, with TRBD2 matching 9 bases. This CDR3 has 16 amino acids. Per germline, CDR1 LGHNA and CDR2 YNFKEQ. The V segment lost 4 bases and the J segment 6 bases; nucleotides outside the gene matches: 11. The CDR3 is CASSPSGLAVNDTQYF. The CDR3, as DNA: TGTGCCAGCAGCCCTTCGGGACTAGCAGTCAACGATACGCAGTATTTT.

This sequence joins TRBV19 and TRBJ2-5; 10 nucleotides match TRBD2. V was clipped by 4 bases and J by 2 bases; unmatched bases: 10. The CDR3 is 17 amino acids. CDR1 and CDR2 (germline): LNHDA, SQIVND (reference sequence). The CDR3 region has the DNA TGTGCCAGTAGTAGGGGCCCTAGCGGGAGATTGCAAGAGACCCAGTACTTC. This encodes CASSRGPSGRLQETQYF.

This sequence joins TRBV4-2 and TRBJ1-5; D call uncertain. Germline CDR1 and CDR2: LGHNA and YNFKEQ. The CDR3 runs to 13 residues. Trimming pared 2 bases from V and 3 bases from J, leaving 5 bases between. CDR3 protein: CASSQYPNQPQHF. Here the CDR3 DNA reads TGTGCCAGCAGCCAATACCCCAATCAGCCCCAGCATTTT.

The chain couples TRBV5-4 to TRBJ2-1; 13 positions agree with TRBD2. Germline CDR1 and CDR2: SGHNT and YYREEE (reference sequence). V lost 0 bases and J lost 0; bases outside the gene matches: 3. The CDR3 sequence is 18 residues long. In DNA form, the CDR3 reads TGTGCCAGCAGCTTGGGGGGACTAGCGGGGTCCTCCTACAATGAGCAGTTCTTC. Translating gives CASSLGGLAGSSYNEQFF.

This sequence joins TRBV29-1 and TRBJ2-4, with 9 bases identical to TRBD1. CDR1 is SQVTM and CDR2 is ANQGSEA in the germline V gene. V dropped 6 bases and J dropped 6; count of bases not matched to a gene: 6. This CDR3 is 13 amino acids long. The CDR3 loop is CSVVQGAGNIQYF. CDR3 bases: TGCAGCGTGGTACAGGGGGCGGGAAACATTCAGTACTTC.

As for this clone: Mismatch with germline at one junction end may stem from a read error. J is TRBJ2-1 and V is TRBV27; perhaps D is TRBD1 or TRBD2 (6 bases each). The germline V gene has CDR1 MNHEY and CDR2 SMNVEV (reference sequence). CDR3 length: 14 residues. The CDR3 sequence is CASSLEGGNNGQFF. CDR3 bases: TGTGCCAGCAGTTTAGAGGGGGGAAACAATGGGCAGTTCTTC.

A single count supports this clone. V is TRBV7-9 and J is TRBJ1-2, with TRBD1 matching over 10 bases. CDR3 length: 15 residues. Germline V gene sequence: CDR1 SEHNR, CDR2 FQNEAQ (reference sequence). Trimming took 0 bases from V and 6 from J; bases not matched to a gene: 4. CDR3 in DNA: TGTGCCAGCAGCTTAGCGCAGGGGACAGGGGATGGCTACACCTTC. Protein sequence: CASSLAQGTGDGYTF.

V usage is TRBV7-2 and J usage is TRBJ2-3, with 8 bases identical to TRBD2. The CDR3 length is 15 residues. CDR1 SGHTA and CDR2 FQGNSA come from the germline V gene. Germline trimming cut 2 bases from V and 1 base from J; bases unmatched to any gene: 2. CDR3 in DNA: TGTGCCAGCAGCTTAATGCGGGGGGGCACAGATACGCAGTATTTT. Its translation: CASSLMRGGTDTQYF.

This clone has a single count. V and J are TRBV6-1 and TRBJ1-1, with 7 nucleotides matching TRBD1. Trimming cost V 5 bases and J 6 bases; bases outside gene matches: 6. The CDR3 loop spans 13 amino acids. In germline, CDR1 is MNHNS, CDR2 SASEGT. For the CDR3, the DNA is TGTGCCAGCAGTCAAACAGGGGTAGCTGAAGCTTTCTTT. Amino acid sequence: CASSQTGVAEAFF.

CDR3 in amino acids: CASSLRAGLAGGRTYEQYF. CDR3 coding DNA: TGTGCCAGCAGCTTAAGGGCGGGACTAGCGGGCGGAAGAACCTACGAGCAGTACTTC. This sequence joins TRBV7-9 and TRBJ2-7; 12 positions agree with TRBD2. Germline trimming cut 2 bases from V and 2 bases from J; bases unmatched to any gene: 13. The germline V gene encodes CDR1 SEHNR and CDR2 FQNEAQ (reference sequence). This CDR3 is 19 amino acids long.

The chain employs TRBV5-6 and TRBJ2-3; 7 bases align to TRBD1. CDR3 length: 16 amino acids. After removal of 2 bases from V and 2 bases from J, the junction contained 8 bases not matched to a gene. Germline V gene data show CDR1 as SGHDT and CDR2 as YYEEEE. CDR3 sequence reads: CASSLTGDSPTDTQYF. The CDR3 DNA reads TGTGCCAGCAGCTTAACCGGGGACAGTCCCACAGATACGCAGTATTTT.

The V and J genes are TRBV7-9 and TRBJ1-2; tentative D call: TRBD1 (6 bases). Between the trimmed V and J ends, which lost 2 bases and 2 bases, there was a span of 6 bases. Germline V lookup: CDR1 SEHNR, CDR2 FQNEAQ (reference sequence). The CDR3 has 13 residues. CDR3 protein: CASSLQGNYGYTF. In nucleotides, the CDR3 is TGTGCCAGCAGCTTACAGGGGAACTATGGCTACACCTTC.

About this clone itself: Within the sample, other DNA sequences also encode this same CDR3. The chain combines TRBV5-1 with TRBJ1-1, with D hard to call. This CDR3 region has 14 residues. The V and J ends lost 0 bases and 0 bases respectively, with 6 bases between them. Germline V gives CDR1 SGHRS, CDR2 YFSETQ. This CDR3 is CASSLGTLNTEAFF. CDR3 DNA sequence: TGCGCCAGCAGCTTGGGGACTCTGAACACTGAAGCTTTCTTT.

This clone has a single count. This rearrangement joins TRBV9 to TRBJ2-1; tentatively, D is TRBD2 (6 bases). Trimming left V 2 bases short and J 0 bases short, with 6 bases between. The germline V gene has CDR1 SGDLS and CDR2 YYNGEE. The CDR3 has 14 residues. CDR3 region: CASSVSGSYNEQFF. The CDR3 DNA is TGTGCCAGCAGCGTTAGCGGCTCCTACAATGAGCAGTTCTTC.

The chain has TRBV6-1 and TRBJ1-1, with D hard to call. Per germline, CDR1 MNHNS and CDR2 SASEGT. There are 15 residues in the CDR3. V was trimmed by 8 bases and J by 0 bases, leaving 16 bases between them. CDR3 DNA: TGTGCCAGCCGCCCGGGGTCGACCGTGAACACTGAAGCTTTCTTT. Encoded protein: CASRPGSTVNTEAFF.

V is TRBV13 and J is TRBJ2-1; TRBD2 aligns across 12 bases. Trimming removed 0 bases from V and 11 bases from J; junction bases left unmatched: 8. This CDR3 is built from 16 residues. From germline, CDR1 is PRHDT and CDR2 FYEKMQ (reference sequence). The CDR3, as DNA: TGTGCCAGCAGCTTAGGACTAGCGGGGGGTCTGAGGAAGCAGTTCTTC. Amino acids: CASSLGLAGGLRKQFF.

The CDR3 bases are TGTGCCAGCAGCTTAGCAGGCCTCCGTGAAGCTTTCTTT. This translates into CASSLAGLREAFF. The chain joins TRBV7-2 to TRBJ1-1, with D unresolved. This CDR3 contains 13 residues. The germline CDR1 and CDR2 sequences are SGHTA and FQGNSA. Trimming shortened V by 0 bases and J by 7 bases, and 9 bases separated the two germline ends.

This clone was observed a few times. The V gene is TRBV6-1, the J gene TRBJ2-7; 12 bases map to TRBD2. CDR1 MNHNS and CDR2 SASEGT come from the germline V gene. The trim removed 5 bases at V and 4 bases at J, leaving 6 bases unmatched. CDR3 size: 15 residues. The CDR3 loop reads CASSLAGTSGYEQYF. CDR3 in DNA: TGTGCCAGCAGTCTGGCCGGGACTAGCGGGTACGAGCAGTACTTC.

The V and J genes are TRBV5-6 and TRBJ1-2, with D hard to call. Trimming shortened V by 4 bases and J by 9 bases, and 19 bases separated the two germline ends. Per the germline V gene, CDR1 is SGHDT and CDR2 is YYEEEE. The CDR3 has 14 amino acids. The DNA for the CDR3 is TGTGCCAGCAGCCCCCGGACGGTACTATGGAGCTACACCTTC. Its protein product is CASSPRTVLWSYTF.

V is TRBV7-2 and J is TRBJ1-4; D remains unclear. This CDR3 has 14 amino acids. Germline V gives CDR1 SGHTA, CDR2 FQGNSA. V dropped 3 bases and J dropped 7 bases, with 12 bases sitting between them. DNA for the CDR3: TGTGCCAGCAGCTTCTCCCCTCAGTCTGAAAAACTGTTTTTT. It translates to CASSFSPQSEKLFF.

CDR3 sequence reads: CASSPGGENGYTF. DNA of the CDR3: TGTGCCAGCTCACCCGGGGGTGAGAACGGCTACACCTTC. The chain uses TRBV18 and TRBJ1-2; TRBD1 might be the D (5 bases). Trimming left V 3 bases short and J 8 bases short, with 13 bases between. Germline lookup yields CDR1 KGHSH and CDR2 LQKENI. The CDR3 totals 13 residues.

The rearrangement joins TRBV11-2 to TRBJ2-1; a weak D match, TRBD2 (6 bases). Germline V CDR1 and CDR2: SGHAT, FQNNGV. Trimming shortened V by 3 bases and J by 8 bases, and 14 bases separated the two germline ends. The CDR3 extends over 14 amino acids. The CDR3 spells CASSFDGSWDEQFF. CDR3 DNA: TGTGCCAGCAGCTTCGACGGGAGCTGGGATGAGCAGTTCTTC.

The chain combines TRBV7-2 with TRBJ1-1; the D is unclear. The CDR3 consists of 14 residues. From germline, CDR1 is SGHTA and CDR2 FQGNSA. Trimming took 2 bases from V and 1 from J, leaving 8 bases between them. For the CDR3, the DNA is TGTGCCAGCAGCTTAACGGGAGAGAACACTGAAGCTTTCTTT. Protein: CASSLTGENTEAFF.

This rearrangement joins TRBV9 to TRBJ2-3; TRBD2 might be the D (5 bases). The V end lost 1 base, the J end lost 10 bases, and 19 bases lay between the germline ends. The CDR3 loop spans 15 amino acids. CDR1 SGDLS and CDR2 YYNGEE come from the germline V gene. The CDR3 spells CASSVRSARAGAQYF. The DNA of the CDR3 is TGTGCCAGCAGCGTAAGGTCGGCGCGGGCCGGGGCGCAGTATTTT.